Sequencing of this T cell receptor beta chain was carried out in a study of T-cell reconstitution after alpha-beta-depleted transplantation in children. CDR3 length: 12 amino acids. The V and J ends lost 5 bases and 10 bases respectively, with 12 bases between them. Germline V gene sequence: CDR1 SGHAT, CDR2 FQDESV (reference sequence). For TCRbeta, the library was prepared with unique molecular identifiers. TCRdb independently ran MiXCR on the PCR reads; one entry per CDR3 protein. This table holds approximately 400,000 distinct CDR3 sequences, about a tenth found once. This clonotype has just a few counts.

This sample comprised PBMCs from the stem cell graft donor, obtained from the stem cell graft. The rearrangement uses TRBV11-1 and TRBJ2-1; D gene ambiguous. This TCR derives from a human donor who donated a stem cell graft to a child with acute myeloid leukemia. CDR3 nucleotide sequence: TGTGCCAGCAGCCACCCCCTAACAGAGCAGTTCTTC. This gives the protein CASSHPLTEQFF. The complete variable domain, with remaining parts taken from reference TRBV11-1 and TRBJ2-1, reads EAEVAQSPRYKITEKSQAVAFWCDPISGHATLYWYRQILGQGPELLVQFQDESVVDDSQLPKDRFSAERLKGVDSTLKIQPAELGDSAMYLCASSHPLTEQFFGPGTRLTVL.